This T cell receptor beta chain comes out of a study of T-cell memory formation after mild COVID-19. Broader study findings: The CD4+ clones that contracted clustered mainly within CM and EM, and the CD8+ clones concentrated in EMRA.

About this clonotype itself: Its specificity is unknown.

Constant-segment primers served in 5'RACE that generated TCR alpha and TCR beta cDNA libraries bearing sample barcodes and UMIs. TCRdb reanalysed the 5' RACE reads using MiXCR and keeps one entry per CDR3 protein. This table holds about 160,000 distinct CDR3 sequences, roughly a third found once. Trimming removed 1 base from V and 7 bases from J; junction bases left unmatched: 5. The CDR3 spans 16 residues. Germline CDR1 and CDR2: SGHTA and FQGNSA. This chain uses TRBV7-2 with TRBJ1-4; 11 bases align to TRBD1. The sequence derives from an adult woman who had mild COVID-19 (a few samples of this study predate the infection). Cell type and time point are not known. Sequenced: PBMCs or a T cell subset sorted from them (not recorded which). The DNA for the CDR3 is TGTGCCAGCAGCTTAGTCGGGACAGGGGGTCTTGAAAAACTGTTTTTT. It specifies CASSLVGTGGLEKLFF. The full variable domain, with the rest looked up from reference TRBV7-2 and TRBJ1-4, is GAGVSQSPSNKVTEKGKDVELRCDPISGHTALYWYRQSLGQGLEFLIYFQGNSAPDKSGLPSDRFSAERTGGSVSTLTIQRTQQEDSAVYLCASSLVGTGGLEKLFFGSGTQLSVL.